This TCR beta chain was recorded in a study of beta chain features in type 1 diabetes. Across the whole study: No patient-donor differences in age, gender, total cells or subset yield. Taken together, all samples contributed some 100 million examined sorted cells. The study, taken as a whole, reports: Within each of all four CD4+ subsets, Type 1 diabetes patients had TCRB CDR3s that were moderately but significantly shorter. More deletions and fewer insertions at VDJ junctions were found in patients with type 1 diabetes.

Trimming shortened V by 3 bases and J by 6 bases, and 13 bases separated the two germline ends. The germline CDR1 and CDR2 sequences are KGHSH and LQKENI. The CDR3 consists of 14 residues. On this clone itself: Its antigen is not known.

Expressed TCRB transcripts were sequenced because the isolated RNA had all been reverse transcribed beforehand. Data came from immunoSEQ multiplex PCR; TCRdb stores just in-frame clones and leaves some out. This table holds about 27,000 clones, roughly 50% found once. The specimen was Tregs from blood. V gene TRBV18 combines with J gene TRBJ2-3, with a tentative D call TRBD1 (6 bases). This TCR was recovered from a woman aged 18-30 years with type 1 diabetes. The CDR3 coding sequence is TGTGCCAGCTCACCGGCAGGGGCGTCCGATACGCAGTATTTT. Its translation: CASSPAGASDTQYF.